Listed below are T cell receptor beta chains from one sample, sequenced in a study of identical twins. MiXCR, run by TCRdb on the 5' RACE reads, gives a single entry per CDR3 protein. The sample includes some 190,000 distinct CDR3 sequences, more than 15% seen only once; the top ten take 40%. The sample was also linked to a second study, of T cells expressing NK-cell markers.

The sample comprised CD8+ T cells sorted from blood. Receptors were obtained from a woman under 30 in good health. Each CDR3 is given with its conserved first and last residue.

v_call	cdr3_aa
TRBV3-1	CASSQAPSFRGNEQFF
TRBV28	CASSSPLTGSSYEQYF
TRBV6-4	CASRGGGQYNEQFF
TRBV24-1	CATSDTRGEQFF
TRBV11-2	CASSRNQGETDTQYF
TRBV4-3	CASSLETGSADTQYF
TRBV12-3/TRBV12-4	CASSISSGEEQFF
TRBV12-3/TRBV12-4	CASSLVGAGGSRYTF
TRBV3-1	CASSHRTGRLEQYF
TRBV9	CASSISGGASYNEQFF
TRBV13	CATDRRGSYTTTYNEQFF
TRBV29-1	CSVDFQGYSTEAFF
TRBV5-4	CASSSADAGYKGEQYF
TRBV15	CATSRDGAGLAEDTQYF
TRBV11-1	CASSLAVLAGGDSSYEQYF
TRBV12-3/TRBV12-4	CASSSLAGSQETQYF
TRBV12-3/TRBV12-4	CASSAIGGLNIQYF
TRBV7-2	CASSSGSVPFNEKLFF
TRBV27	CASSYLGAHQPQHF
TRBV6-5	CATRAGHEQFF
TRBV7-6	CASSLIAGGSTDTQYF
TRBV4-1	CASSQEGSRGKAFF
TRBV4-3	CASSQIEGRGSPLHF
TRBV5-6	CASSSPSGGPYNEQFF
TRBV15	CATSLGPNGNIQYF
TRBV5-5	CASSPPEGASYEQYF
TRBV9	CASSPRAGLAFF
TRBV7-8	CASSSTAGALAKNIQYF
TRBV7-9	CASTIPSGRTYNEQFF
TRBV7-2	CASSLEGAGRNTQYF
TRBV7-6	CASSLERDNNEQFF
TRBV20-1	CSASRDRDYEQYF
TRBV29-1	CSVVLADNTGELFF
TRBV11-2	CASSLGRGGHYEQYF
TRBV20-1	CSAKDSRSTEAFF
TRBV6-5	CASSSRRGYSNQPQHF
TRBV5-1	CASSLGDRGNYGYTF
TRBV29-1	CSVPQGAQGYTF
TRBV5-6	CATGLTGVRQQYF
TRBV20-1	CSAPQGAGETQYF
TRBV6-6	CASSLGRAETQYF
TRBV20-1	CSADAVAGPEVIHGNEQFF
TRBV6-1	CASRTTVNNEQFF
TRBV20-1	CSAANSRASLGEQYF
TRBV5-6	CASSLEDSPMSGYTF
TRBV5-1	CASSFRLEGSYTF
TRBV11-2	CASSLGGDLRGEQFF
TRBV29-1	CSVEGGSQETQYF
TRBV14	CASSPARGEQFF
TRBV4-3	CASSQDGREGNEQFF
TRBV12-3/TRBV12-4	CASNLAGDEQYF
TRBV5-6	CASSLGGTSVYEQYF
TRBV28	CASSLDRGRPRSYEQYF
TRBV21-1	CASSKAGVGNIQYF